The present T cell receptor beta chain was sequenced within a study of PD-1 blockade in classical Hodgkin lymphoma. Regarding the study as a whole: Diversity in CD4+ TCRs, unlike that measured in CD8+ TCRs, had risen significantly by C4D1. Sources of repertoire differences remain undefined, possibly disease activity or prior therapy. Diminished baseline TCR diversity has been reported in newly diagnosed patients relative to healthy donors.

The method was immunoSEQ multiplex PCR; TCRdb's version includes in-frame clones alone and lacks a portion of them. This sample has about 43,000 clones; roughly 78% occur once, and the top ten carry 2.8%. The CDR3 spans 14 residues. Between the trimmed V and J ends, which lost 3 bases and 2 bases, there was a span of 7 bases. Germline V CDR1 and CDR2: SGHAT, FQDESV (reference sequence). Relapses following autologous stem cell transplantation were seen in all patients, with brentuximab vedotin exposure varying. Patients showed best responses of complete response, partial response or progressive disease. Notes on this clone: Antigen specificity is unknown.

The chain has TRBV11-1 and TRBJ2-2; D is undetermined. The source was peripheral blood mononuclear cells (PBMCs), collected before the second cycle of nivolumab. The receptor's source is a human donor with classical Hodgkin lymphoma. The CDR3 loop is CASSLVANTGELFF. CDR3 sequence (DNA): TGTGCCAGCAGCTTGGTAGCTAACACCGGGGAGCTGTTTTTT.